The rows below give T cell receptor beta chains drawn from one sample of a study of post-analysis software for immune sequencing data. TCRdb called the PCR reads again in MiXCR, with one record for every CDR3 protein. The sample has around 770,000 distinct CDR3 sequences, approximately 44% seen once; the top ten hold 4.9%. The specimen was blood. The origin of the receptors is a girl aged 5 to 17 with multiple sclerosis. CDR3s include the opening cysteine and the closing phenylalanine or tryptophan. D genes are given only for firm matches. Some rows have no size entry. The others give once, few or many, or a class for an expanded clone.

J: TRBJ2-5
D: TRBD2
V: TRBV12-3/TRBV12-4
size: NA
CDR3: CASGLLGLAEETQYF
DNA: TGTGCCAGCGGCCTACTCGGACTAGCGGAAGAGACCCAGTACTTC

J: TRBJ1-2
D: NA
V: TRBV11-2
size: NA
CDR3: CASSSQHRENYGYTF
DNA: TGTGCCAGCAGTTCACAACACAGGGAGAACTATGGCTACACCTTC

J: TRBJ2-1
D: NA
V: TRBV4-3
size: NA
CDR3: CASSQRKGPANEQFF
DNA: TGCGCCAGCAGCCAGAGAAAGGGTCCGGCCAATGAGCAGTTCTTC

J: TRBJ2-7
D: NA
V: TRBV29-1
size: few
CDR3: CSVEAGQGYYEQYF
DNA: TGCAGCGTTGAGGCGGGACAAGGGTATTACGAGCAGTACTTC

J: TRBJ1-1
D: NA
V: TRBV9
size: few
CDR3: CASSVEGGLNTEAFF
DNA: TGTGCCAGCAGCGTAGAGGGGGGCTTGAACACTGAAGCTTTCTTT

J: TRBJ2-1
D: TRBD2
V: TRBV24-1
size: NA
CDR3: CATSEPYSGRGYNEQFF
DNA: TGTGCCACCAGTGAGCCCTATAGCGGGAGGGGGTACAATGAGCAGTTCTTC

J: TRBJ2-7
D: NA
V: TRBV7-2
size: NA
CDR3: CASSLEGSVNYEQYF
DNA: TGTGCCAGCAGCTTAGAGGGGTCAGTTAACTACGAGCAGTACTTC

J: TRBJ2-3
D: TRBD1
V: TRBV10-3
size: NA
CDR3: CAISGTGTDTQYF
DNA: TGTGCCATCAGTGGGACAGGAACAGATACGCAGTATTTT

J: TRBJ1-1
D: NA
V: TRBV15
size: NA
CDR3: CATSRVGGTGRMSNTEAFF
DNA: TGTGCCACCAGCAGAGTGGGGGGAACGGGCCGGATGTCGAACACTGAAGCTTTCTTT

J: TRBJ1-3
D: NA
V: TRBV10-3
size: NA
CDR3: CAISELGTVASGNTIYF
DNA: TGTGCCATCAGTGAGTTGGGGACGGTGGCCTCTGGAAACACCATATATTTT

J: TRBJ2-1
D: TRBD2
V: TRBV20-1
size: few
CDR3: CSAGTSGRGYEQFF
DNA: TGCAGTGCCGGGACTAGCGGGAGAGGTTATGAGCAGTTCTTC

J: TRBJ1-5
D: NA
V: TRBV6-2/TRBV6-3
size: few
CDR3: CASRLRGTTDQPQHF
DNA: TGTGCCAGCAGGCTCCGTGGGACAACCGATCAGCCCCAGCATTTT

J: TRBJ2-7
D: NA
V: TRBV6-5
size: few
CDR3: CASSAAPFSAYEQYF
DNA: TGTGCCAGCAGCGCCGCCCCGTTCAGTGCCTACGAGCAGTACTTC

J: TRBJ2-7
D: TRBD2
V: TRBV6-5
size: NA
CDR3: CASSTLASGTYEQYF
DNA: TGTGCCAGCAGTACATTGGCTAGCGGGACCTACGAGCAGTACTTC

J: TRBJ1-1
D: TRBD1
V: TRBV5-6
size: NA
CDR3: CASSPIPSGTVGGAFF
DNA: TGTGCCAGCAGCCCTATCCCGTCCGGGACAGTCGGAGGCGCTTTCTTT

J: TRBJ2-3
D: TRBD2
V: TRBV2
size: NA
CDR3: CATTRTSGHTDTQYF
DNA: TGTGCCACTACCCGGACTAGCGGGCACACAGATACGCAGTATTTT

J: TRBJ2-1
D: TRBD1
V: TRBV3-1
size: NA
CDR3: CASSQDGQGHYNEQFF
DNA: TGTGCCAGCAGCCAAGACGGACAGGGTCACTACAATGAGCAGTTCTTC

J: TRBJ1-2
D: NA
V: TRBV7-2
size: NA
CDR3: CASSGGNVRRYGYTF
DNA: TGTGCCAGCAGCGGGGGGAACGTCCGACGCTATGGCTACACCTTC

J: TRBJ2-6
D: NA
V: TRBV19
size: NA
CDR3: CASSRLGNSGANVLTF
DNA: TGTGCCAGTAGCCGCCTAGGTAATTCGGGGGCCAACGTCCTGACTTTC

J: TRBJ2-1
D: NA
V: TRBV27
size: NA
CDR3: CASTLRQNNEQFF
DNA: TGTGCCAGCACCTTGAGACAGAACAATGAGCAGTTCTTC

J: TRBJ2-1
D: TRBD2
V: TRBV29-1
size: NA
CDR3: CSASGTSGQNEQFF
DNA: TGCAGCGCTTCCGGGACTAGCGGACAAAATGAGCAGTTCTTC

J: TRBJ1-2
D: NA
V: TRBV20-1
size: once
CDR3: CSGVQLSNYGYTF
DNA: TGCAGTGGGGTACAGCTTAGTAACTATGGCTACACCTTC